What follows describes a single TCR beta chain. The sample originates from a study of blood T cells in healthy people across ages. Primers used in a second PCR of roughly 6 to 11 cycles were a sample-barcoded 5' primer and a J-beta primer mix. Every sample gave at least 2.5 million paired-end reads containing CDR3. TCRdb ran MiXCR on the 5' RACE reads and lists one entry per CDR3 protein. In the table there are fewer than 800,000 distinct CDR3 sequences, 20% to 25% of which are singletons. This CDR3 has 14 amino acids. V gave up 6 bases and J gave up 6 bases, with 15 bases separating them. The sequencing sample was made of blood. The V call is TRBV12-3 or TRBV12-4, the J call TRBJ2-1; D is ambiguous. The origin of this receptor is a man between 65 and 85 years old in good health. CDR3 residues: CASSSSWRSNEQFF. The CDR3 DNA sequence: TGTGCCAGCAGCTCCTCTTGGCGAAGCAATGAGCAGTTCTTC.